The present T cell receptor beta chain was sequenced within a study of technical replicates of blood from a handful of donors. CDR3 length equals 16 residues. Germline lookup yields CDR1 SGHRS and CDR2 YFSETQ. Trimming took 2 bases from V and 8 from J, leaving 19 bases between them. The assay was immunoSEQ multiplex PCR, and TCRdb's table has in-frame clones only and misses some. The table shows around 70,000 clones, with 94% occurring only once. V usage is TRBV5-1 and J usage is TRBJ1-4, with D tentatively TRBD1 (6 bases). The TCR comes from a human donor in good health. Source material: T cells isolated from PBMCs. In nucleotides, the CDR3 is TGCGCCAGCAGCTTCGACCCTCGGGCAGGGGACGAAAAACTGTTTTTT. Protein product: CASSFDPRAGDEKLFF.